This T cell receptor beta chain was observed in a study of radiotherapy plus CTLA-4 blockade in lung cancer. Per germline, CDR1 SEHNR and CDR2 FQNEAQ (reference sequence). The CDR3 length is 15 residues. V lost 1 base and J lost 6; bases outside the gene matches: 2. The table came from immunoSEQ multiplex PCR; TCRdb's copy has only in-frame clones and leaves some out. Of more than 95,000 clones in the sample, about four fifths are singletons; the top ten hold approximately 5.2%. The chain recombines TRBV7-9 with TRBJ1-4; 10 positions match TRBD1. This sequence originates from a human donor with non-small cell lung cancer who had a partial response to radiotherapy plus ipilimumab. The specimen comprised peripheral blood, sampled from a patient treated with radiotherapy plus ipilimumab. CDR3 amino acids: CASSLGDRGDEKLFF. For the CDR3, the DNA is TGTGCCAGCAGCTTAGGGGACAGGGGAGATGAAAAACTGTTTTTT.